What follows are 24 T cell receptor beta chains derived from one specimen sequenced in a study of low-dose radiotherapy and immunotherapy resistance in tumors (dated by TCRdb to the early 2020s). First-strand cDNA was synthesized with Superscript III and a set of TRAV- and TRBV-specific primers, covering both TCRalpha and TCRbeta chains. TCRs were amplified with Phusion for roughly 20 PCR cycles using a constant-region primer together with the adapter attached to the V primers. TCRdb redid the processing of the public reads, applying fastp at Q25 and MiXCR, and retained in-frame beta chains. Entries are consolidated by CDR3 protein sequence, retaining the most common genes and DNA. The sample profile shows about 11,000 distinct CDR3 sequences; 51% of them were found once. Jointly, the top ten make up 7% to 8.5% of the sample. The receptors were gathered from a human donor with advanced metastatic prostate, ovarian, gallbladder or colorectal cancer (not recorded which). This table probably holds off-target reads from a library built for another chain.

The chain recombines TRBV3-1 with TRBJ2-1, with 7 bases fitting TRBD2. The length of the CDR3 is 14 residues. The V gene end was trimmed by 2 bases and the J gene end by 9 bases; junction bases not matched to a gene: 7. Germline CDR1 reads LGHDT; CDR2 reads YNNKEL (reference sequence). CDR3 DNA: TGTGCCAGCAGCCAAAGCGGGATGAACACTGAGCAGTTCTTC. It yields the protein CASSQSGMNTEQFF.

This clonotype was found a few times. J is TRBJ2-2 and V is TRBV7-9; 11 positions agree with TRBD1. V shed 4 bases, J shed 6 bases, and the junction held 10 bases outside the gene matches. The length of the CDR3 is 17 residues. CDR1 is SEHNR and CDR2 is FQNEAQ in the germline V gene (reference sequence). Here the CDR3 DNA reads TGTGCCAGCAGCTCCCTCGGACAGGGGGCGCGCGCCGGGGAGCTGTTTTTT. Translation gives CASSSLGQGARAGELFF.

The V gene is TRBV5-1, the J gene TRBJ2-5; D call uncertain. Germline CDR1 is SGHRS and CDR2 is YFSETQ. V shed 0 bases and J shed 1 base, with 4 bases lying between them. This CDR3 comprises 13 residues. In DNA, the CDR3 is TGCGCCAGCAGCTTGGGGATCCAAGAGACCCAGTACTTC. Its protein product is CASSLGIQETQYF.

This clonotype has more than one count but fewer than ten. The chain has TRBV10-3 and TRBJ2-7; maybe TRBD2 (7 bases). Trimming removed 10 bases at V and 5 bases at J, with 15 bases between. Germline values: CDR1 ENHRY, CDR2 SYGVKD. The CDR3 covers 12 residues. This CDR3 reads CATGGRGDEQYF. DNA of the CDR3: TGTGCCACCGGGGGGAGGGGGGACGAGCAGTACTTC.

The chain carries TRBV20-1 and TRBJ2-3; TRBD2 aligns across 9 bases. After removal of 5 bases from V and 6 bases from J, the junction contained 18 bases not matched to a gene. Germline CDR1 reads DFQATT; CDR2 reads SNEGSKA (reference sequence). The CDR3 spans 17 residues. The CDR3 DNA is TGCAGTGCTCCATACGGGGGGGGACTAGCCGGTGAGGATACGCAGTATTTT. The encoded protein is CSAPYGGGLAGEDTQYF.

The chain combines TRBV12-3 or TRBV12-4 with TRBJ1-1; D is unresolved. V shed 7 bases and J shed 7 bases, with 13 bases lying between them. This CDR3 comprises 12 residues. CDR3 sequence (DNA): TGTGCCAGCACTAGGACGGCTAATGAAGCTTTCTTT. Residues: CASTRTANEAFF.

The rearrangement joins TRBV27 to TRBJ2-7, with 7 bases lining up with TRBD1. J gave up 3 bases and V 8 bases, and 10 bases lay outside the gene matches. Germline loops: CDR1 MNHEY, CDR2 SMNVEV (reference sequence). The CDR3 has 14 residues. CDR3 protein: CASGQQDRLYEQYF. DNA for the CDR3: TGTGCCAGCGGACAACAGGACAGGCTCTACGAGCAGTACTTC.

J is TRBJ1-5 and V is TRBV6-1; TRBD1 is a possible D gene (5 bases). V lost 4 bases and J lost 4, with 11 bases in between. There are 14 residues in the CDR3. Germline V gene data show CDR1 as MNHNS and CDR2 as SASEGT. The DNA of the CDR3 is TGTGCCAGCAGTGGAGGGACGGCTAATCAGCCCCAGCATTTT. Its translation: CASSGGTANQPQHF.

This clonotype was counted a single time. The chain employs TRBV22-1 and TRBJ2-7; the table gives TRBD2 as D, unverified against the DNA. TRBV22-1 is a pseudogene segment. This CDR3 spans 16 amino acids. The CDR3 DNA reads TGTGTCAGCGGGAAGACGGGGACCACTGTTTCTTCAGAGCAGTACTTC. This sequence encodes CVSGKTGTTVSSEQYF.

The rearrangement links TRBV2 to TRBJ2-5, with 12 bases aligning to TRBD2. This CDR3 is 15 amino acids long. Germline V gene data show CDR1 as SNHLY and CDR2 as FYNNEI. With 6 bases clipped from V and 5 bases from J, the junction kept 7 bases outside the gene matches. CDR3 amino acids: CASRLLAGGRETQYF. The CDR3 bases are TGTGCCAGCAGGCTCCTAGCGGGGGGGCGGGAGACCCAGTACTTC.

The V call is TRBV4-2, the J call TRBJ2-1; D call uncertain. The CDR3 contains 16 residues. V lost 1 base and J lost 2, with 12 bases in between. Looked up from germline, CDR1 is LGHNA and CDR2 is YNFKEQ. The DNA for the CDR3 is TGTGCCAGCAGCCAAGGGCCCCTGGGGACCTACAATGAGCAGTTCTTC. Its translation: CASSQGPLGTYNEQFF.

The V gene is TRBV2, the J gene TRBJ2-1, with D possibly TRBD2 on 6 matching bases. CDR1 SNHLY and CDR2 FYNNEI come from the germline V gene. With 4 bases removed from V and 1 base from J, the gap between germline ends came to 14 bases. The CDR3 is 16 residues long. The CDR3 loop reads CASSVAGKVSYNEQFF. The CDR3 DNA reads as TGTGCCAGCAGTGTGGCGGGAAAGGTTTCCTACAATGAGCAGTTCTTC.

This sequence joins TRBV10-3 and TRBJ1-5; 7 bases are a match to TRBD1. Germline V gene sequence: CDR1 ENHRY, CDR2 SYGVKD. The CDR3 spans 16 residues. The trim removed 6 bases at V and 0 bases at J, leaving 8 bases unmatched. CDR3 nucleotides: TGTGCCATCAGGGGGGCCGGGACAGATAGCAATCAGCCCCAGCATTTT. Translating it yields CAIRGAGTDSNQPQHF.

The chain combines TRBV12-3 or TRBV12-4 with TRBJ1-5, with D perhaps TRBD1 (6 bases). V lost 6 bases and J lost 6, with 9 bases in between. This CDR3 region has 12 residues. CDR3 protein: CASRGGSQPQHF. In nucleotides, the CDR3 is TGTGCCAGCAGGGGGGGCAGTCAGCCCCAGCATTTT.

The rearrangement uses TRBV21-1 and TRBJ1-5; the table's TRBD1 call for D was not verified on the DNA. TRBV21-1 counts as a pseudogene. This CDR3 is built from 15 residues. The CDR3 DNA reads TGTGCCAGCAGCAAACGACAAAGGGGGCGTCAGCCCCAGCATTTT. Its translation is CASSKRQRGRQPQHF.

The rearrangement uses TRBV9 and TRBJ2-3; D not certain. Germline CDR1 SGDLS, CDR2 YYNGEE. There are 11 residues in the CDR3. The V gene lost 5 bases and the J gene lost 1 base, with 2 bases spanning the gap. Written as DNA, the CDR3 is TGTGCCAGCAGAGGCACAGATACGCAGTATTTT. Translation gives CASRGTDTQYF.

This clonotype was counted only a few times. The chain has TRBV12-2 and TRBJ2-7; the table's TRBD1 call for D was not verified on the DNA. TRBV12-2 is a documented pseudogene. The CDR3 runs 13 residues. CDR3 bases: TGTGCAAGTCGCTCAGACAGAAGCTACGAGCAGTACTTC. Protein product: CASRSDRSYEQYF.

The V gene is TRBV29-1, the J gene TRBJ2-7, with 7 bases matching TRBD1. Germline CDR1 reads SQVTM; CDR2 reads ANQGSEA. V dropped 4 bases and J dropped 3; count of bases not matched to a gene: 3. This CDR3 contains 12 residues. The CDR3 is CSVGQGVYEQYF. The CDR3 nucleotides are TGCAGCGTTGGACAGGGTGTCTACGAGCAGTACTTC.

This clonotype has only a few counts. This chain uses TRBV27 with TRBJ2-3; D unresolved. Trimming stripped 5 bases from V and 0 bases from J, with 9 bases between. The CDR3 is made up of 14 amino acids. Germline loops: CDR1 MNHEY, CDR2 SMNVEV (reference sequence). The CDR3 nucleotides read TGTGCCAGCAGTACCTATCCTAGCACAGATACGCAGTATTTT. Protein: CASSTYPSTDTQYF.

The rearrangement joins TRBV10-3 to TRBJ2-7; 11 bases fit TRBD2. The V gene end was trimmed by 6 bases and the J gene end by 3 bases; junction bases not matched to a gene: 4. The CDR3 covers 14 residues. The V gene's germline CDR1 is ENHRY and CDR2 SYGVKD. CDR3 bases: TGTGCCATCAGGGGGACTAGCGGTGGCTACGAGCAGTACTTC. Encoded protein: CAIRGTSGGYEQYF.

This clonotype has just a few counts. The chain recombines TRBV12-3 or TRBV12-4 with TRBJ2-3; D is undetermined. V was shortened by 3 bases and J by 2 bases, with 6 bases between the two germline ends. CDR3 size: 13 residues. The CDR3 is CASSFWNTDTQYF. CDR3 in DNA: TGTGCCAGCAGTTTTTGGAACACAGATACGCAGTATTTT.

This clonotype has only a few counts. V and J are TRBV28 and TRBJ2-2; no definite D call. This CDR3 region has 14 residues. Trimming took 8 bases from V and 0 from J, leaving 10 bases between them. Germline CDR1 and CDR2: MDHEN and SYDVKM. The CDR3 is CASERVANTGELFF. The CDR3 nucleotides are TGTGCCAGCGAAAGGGTCGCGAACACCGGGGAGCTGTTTTTT.

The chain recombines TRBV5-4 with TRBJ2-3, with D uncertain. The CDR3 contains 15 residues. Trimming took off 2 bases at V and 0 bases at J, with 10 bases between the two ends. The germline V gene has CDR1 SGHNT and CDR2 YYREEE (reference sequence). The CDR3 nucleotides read TGTGCCAGCAGCTTCCCGTTACCTAGCACAGATACGCAGTATTTT. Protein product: CASSFPLPSTDTQYF.

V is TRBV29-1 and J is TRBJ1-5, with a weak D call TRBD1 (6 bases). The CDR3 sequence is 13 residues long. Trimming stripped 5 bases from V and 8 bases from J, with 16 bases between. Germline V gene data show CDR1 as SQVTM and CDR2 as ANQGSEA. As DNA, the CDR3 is TGCAGCGTTAAAGGAGGGGGAAACGAGCCCCAGCATTTT. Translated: CSVKGGGNEPQHF.